Included here is one T cell receptor (beta chain) sequence, with context. These data come from a study of control samples from healthy donors and cancer patients. TCRdb's copy holds only in-frame clones and misses some; the assay was immunoSEQ multiplex PCR. Of tens of thousands of clones listed, roughly nine tenths are singletons. The CDR3 extends over 13 amino acids. Germline V gene sequence: CDR1 GTSNPN, CDR2 SVGIG (reference sequence). V was pared by 2 bases and J by 11 bases, with 16 bases between. The V call is TRBV30, the J call TRBJ1-5; D is possibly TRBD1 (5 bases). The source of this sequence is a middle-aged man in good health. The specimen sequenced was blood. CDR3 DNA sequence: TGTGCCTGGAGTATGGGACTCCTGGAGGCCCAGCATTTT. Protein sequence: CAWSMGLLEAQHF.